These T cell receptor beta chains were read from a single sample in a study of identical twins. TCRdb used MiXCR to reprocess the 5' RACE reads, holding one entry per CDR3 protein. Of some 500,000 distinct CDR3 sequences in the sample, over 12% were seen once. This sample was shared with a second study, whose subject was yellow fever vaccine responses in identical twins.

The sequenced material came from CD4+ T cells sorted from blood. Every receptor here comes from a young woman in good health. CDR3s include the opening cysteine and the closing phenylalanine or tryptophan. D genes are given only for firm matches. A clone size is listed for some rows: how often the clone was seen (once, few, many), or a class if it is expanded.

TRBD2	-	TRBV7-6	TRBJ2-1	CASGEIAGGPIEQFF	TGTGCCAGCGGGGAGATAGCGGGAGGGCCCATTGAGCAGTTCTTC
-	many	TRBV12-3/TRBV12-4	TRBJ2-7	CASSSVPYEQYF	TGTGCCAGCAGCTCGGTTCCCTACGAGCAGTACTTC
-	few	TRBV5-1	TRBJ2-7	CASRQTPGSYEQYF	TGCGCCAGTAGACAGACCCCCGGCTCCTACGAGCAGTACTTC
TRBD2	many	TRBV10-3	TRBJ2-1	CAIQGTSNLEQFF	TGTGCCATCCAGGGGACTAGCAACCTTGAGCAGTTCTTC
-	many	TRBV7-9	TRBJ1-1	CASSSKQGGSEAFF	TGTGCCAGCAGCTCTAAACAGGGAGGATCTGAAGCTTTCTTT
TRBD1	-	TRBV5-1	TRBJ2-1	CASSFSDRALGQFF	TGCGCCAGCAGCTTTTCCGACAGGGCCTTAGGGCAGTTCTTC
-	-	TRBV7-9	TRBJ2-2	CASGAGATNTGELFF	TGTGCGAGCGGGGCAGGGGCGACGAACACCGGGGAGCTGTTTTTT
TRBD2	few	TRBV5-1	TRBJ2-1	CASSPVGTSGTYYNEQFF	TGCGCCAGCAGCCCGGTAGGGACTAGCGGGACCTATTACAATGAGCAGTTCTTC
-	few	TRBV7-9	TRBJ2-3	CAIGGDTQYF	TGTGCCATTGGCGGAGATACGCAGTATTTT
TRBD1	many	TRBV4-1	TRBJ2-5	CASSQDSGTVRLQYF	TGCGCCAGCAGCCAAGATTCGGGGACAGTAAGGTTGCAGTACTTC
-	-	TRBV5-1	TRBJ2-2	CASSSNKLTGELFF	TGCGCCAGCAGCAGTAACAAACTCACCGGGGAGCTGTTTTTT
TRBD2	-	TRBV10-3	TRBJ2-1	CAISEATSGRGNEQFF	TGTGCCATCAGTGAAGCGACTAGCGGGAGAGGCAATGAGCAGTTCTTC
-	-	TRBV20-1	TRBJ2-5	CSAIRGRSQETQYF	TGCAGTGCTATACGTGGGAGGTCACAAGAGACCCAGTACTTC
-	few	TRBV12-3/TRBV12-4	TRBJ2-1	CASSFGRTPYNEQFF	TGTGCCAGCAGTTTTGGGAGAACACCATACAATGAGCAGTTCTTC
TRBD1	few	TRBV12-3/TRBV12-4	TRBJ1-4	CASTIDRASNEKLFF	TGTGCCAGCACCATAGACAGGGCCTCTAATGAAAAACTGTTTTTT
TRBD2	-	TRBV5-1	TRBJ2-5	CASSLGGLAGDQETQYF	TGCGCCAGCAGCTTGGGCGGACTAGCGGGAGACCAAGAGACCCAGTACTTC
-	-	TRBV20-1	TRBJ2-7	CSAVSGNEQYF	TGCAGTGCTGTCTCTGGAAACGAGCAGTACTTC
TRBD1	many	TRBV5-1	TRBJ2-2	CASSLPGTADTGELFF	TGCGCCAGCAGCTTACCAGGGACAGCGGACACCGGGGAGCTGTTTTTT
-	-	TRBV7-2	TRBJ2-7	CASSFRGLTYSYEQYF	TGTGCCAGCAGCTTTAGGGGACTCACGTACTCCTACGAGCAGTACTTC
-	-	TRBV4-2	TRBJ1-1	CASSQDPQPQNTEAFF	TGTGCCAGCAGCCAAGATCCCCAGCCACAGAACACTGAAGCTTTCTTT
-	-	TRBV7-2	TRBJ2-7	CASSSRMGYEQYF	TGTGCCAGCAGCTCTAGGATGGGGTACGAGCAGTACTTC
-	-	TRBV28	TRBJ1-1	CASVPTIGARTEAFF	TGTGCCAGCGTCCCAACAATTGGGGCGCGGACTGAAGCTTTCTTT
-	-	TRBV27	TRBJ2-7	CASSPNRVGEQYF	TGTGCCAGCAGCCCTAACAGGGTGGGCGAGCAGTACTTC
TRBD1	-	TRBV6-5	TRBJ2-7	CASSYTGTGGYEQYF	TGTGCCAGCAGTTACACGGGGACAGGGGGCTACGAGCAGTACTTC
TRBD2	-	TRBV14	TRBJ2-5	CACSHVTSGQGRLTQYF	TGTGCCTGCAGCCATGTGACTAGCGGGCAAGGCCGACTTACCCAGTACTTC
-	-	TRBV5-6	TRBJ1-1	CASSSDLVAFF	TGTGCCAGCAGCTCGGACCTTGTAGCTTTCTTT
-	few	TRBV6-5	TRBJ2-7	CASSYADKYEQYF	TGTGCCAGCAGTTACGCGGACAAGTACGAGCAGTACTTC
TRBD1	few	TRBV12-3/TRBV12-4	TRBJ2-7	CASSFRGQGASYEQYF	TGTGCCAGCAGTTTCCGGGGGCAGGGGGCCTCCTACGAGCAGTACTTC
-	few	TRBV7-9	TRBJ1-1	CASGSGPEAFF	TGTGCCAGCGGTTCGGGACCTGAAGCTTTCTTT
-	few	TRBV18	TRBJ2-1	CASSPPKQGYEQFF	TGTGCCAGCTCACCACCCAAACAGGGCTATGAGCAGTTCTTC
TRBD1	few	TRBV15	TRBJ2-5	CATSITGAETQYF	TGTGCCACCAGCATAACAGGGGCAGAGACCCAGTACTTC
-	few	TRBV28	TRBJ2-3	CASSSYELGDTQYF	TGTGCCAGCAGTTCGTATGAGTTGGGAGATACGCAGTATTTT
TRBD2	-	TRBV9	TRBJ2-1	CASSVDGSGSWNEQFF	TGTGCCAGCAGCGTAGACGGCAGCGGGAGCTGGAATGAGCAGTTCTTC
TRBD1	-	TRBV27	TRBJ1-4	CASRTTGAQEKLFF	TGTGCCAGCAGGACGACAGGGGCGCAGGAAAAACTGTTTTTT
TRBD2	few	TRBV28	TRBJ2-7	CASSLLTSGGDYEQYF	TGTGCCAGCAGTTTATTGACTAGCGGAGGAGACTACGAGCAGTACTTC
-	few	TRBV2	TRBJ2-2	CASREGKRFGELFF	TGTGCCAGCAGGGAAGGGAAACGGTTCGGGGAGCTGTTTTTT
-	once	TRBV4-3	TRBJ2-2	CASSPGPSRELFF	TGCGCCAGCAGTCCGGGCCCATCGAGGGAGCTGTTTTTT
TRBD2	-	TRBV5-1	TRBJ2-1	CASSFGRGDEQFF	TGCGCCAGCAGCTTCGGACGGGGGGACGAGCAGTTCTTC
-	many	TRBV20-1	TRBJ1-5	CSARDGRIYSNQPQHF	TGCAGTGCTAGAGACGGCAGGATCTATAGCAATCAGCCCCAGCATTTT
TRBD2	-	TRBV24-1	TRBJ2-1	CAAFDLPFPGTSGSSYNEQFF	TGTGCCGCCTTTGATTTGCCCTTCCCCGGGACTAGCGGGAGCTCCTACAATGAGCAGTTCTTC
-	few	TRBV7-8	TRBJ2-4	CASSRGTVNIQYF	TGTGCCAGCAGTCGAGGGACGGTAAACATTCAGTACTTC
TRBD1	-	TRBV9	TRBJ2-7	CASSVTGQGFYEQYF	TGTGCCAGCAGCGTGACGGGACAGGGGTTCTACGAGCAGTACTTC
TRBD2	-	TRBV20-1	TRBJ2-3	CSATSGAGSDTQYF	TGCAGTGCTACTAGCGGGGCGGGGTCAGATACGCAGTATTTT
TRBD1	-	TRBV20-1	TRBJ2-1	CSAKDRVGSYNEQFF	TGCAGTGCTAAGGACAGGGTAGGCTCCTACAATGAGCAGTTCTTC
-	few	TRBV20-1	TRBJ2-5	CSAQDTQETQYF	TGCAGTGCTCAGGACACGCAAGAGACCCAGTACTTC
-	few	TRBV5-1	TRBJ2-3	CASSLELGQRTDTQYF	TGCGCCAGCAGCTTGGAGCTTGGACAGCGCACAGATACGCAGTATTTT
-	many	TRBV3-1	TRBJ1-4	CASSLLPGAEEKLFF	TGTGCCAGCAGCCTTTTACCAGGGGCGGAGGAAAAACTGTTTTTT
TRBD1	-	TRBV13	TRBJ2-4	CASSSTGMGSAKNIQYF	TGTGCCAGCAGCTCGACAGGGATGGGGTCGGCCAAAAACATTCAGTACTTC
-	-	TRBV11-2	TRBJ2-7	CASSFDSSYEQYF	TGTGCCAGCAGTTTCGACAGTTCCTACGAGCAGTACTTC
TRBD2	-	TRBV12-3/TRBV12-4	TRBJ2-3	CASSPWTSGRAGDTQYF	TGTGCCAGCAGCCCCTGGACTAGCGGGAGGGCCGGAGATACGCAGTATTTT
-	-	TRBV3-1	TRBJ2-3	CASSQEGRYTQYF	TGTGCCAGCAGCCAAGAAGGACGATATACGCAGTATTTT
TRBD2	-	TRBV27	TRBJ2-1	CASSSSPSTSGRTYNEQFF	TGTGCCAGCAGTTCTAGCCCCTCGACTAGCGGGAGAACTTACAATGAGCAGTTCTTC
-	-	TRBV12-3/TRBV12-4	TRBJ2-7	CASSLPSAGSEEQYF	TGTGCCAGCAGTTTACCTAGCGCGGGGTCTGAGGAGCAGTACTTC
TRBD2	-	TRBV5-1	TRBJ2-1	CASSPTSGGLYNEQFF	TGCGCCAGCAGCCCAACTAGCGGGGGGCTGTACAATGAGCAGTTCTTC
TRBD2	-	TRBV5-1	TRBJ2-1	CASSLAPLAGYNEQFF	TGCGCCAGCAGCTTGGCCCCACTAGCGGGCTACAATGAGCAGTTCTTC
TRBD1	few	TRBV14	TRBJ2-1	CASSQDRGRLDEQFF	TGTGCCAGCAGCCAAGACAGGGGGCGATTAGATGAGCAGTTCTTC
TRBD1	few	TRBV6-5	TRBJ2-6	CASSNRDRASGANVLTF	TGTGCCAGCAGTAACCGGGACAGGGCCTCTGGGGCCAACGTCCTGACTTTC
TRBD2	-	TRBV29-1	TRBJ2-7	CSASQQRGYEQYF	TGCAGCGCCTCCCAACAGCGGGGCTACGAGCAGTACTTC
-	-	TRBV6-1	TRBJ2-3	CASRGWPGAKGTDTQYF	TGTGCCAGCCGAGGCTGGCCAGGGGCAAAGGGGACAGATACGCAGTATTTT
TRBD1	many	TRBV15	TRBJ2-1	CATSSQTTGRNNEQFF	TGTGCCACCAGCAGCCAAACGACAGGGCGCAACAATGAGCAGTTCTTC